The sequence of this TCR beta chain was determined in a study of CD8 T cells in ankylosing spondylitis. Study conclusions and caveats: In peripheral blood, disease-linked CD8+ clones occurred at relatively low frequencies. Earlier authors reported some of these motif variants in reactive arthritis synovial fluid and blood. Ankylosing spondylitis blood appeared to be characterized by a TCR beta motif of under 10 highly homologous variants.

In its sample, this clonotype was seen a few times. Its target is unknown. Looked up from germline, CDR1 is SGHRS and CDR2 is YFSETQ. Trimming shortened V by 0 bases and J by 10 bases, and 20 bases separated the two germline ends. There are 16 residues in the CDR3. A quantitative 5'-RACE method, one with molecular barcodes, was used to make TCR beta libraries. TCRdb analysed the 5' RACE reads with MiXCR anew, one entry per CDR3 protein. The data hold roughly 490,000 distinct CDR3 sequences, with 5.3% observed a single time. The sample was blood, either unsorted or a sorted T cell fraction (not recorded which). The receptor was isolated from a male donor with ankylosing spondylitis. This rearrangement joins TRBV5-1 to TRBJ2-1; D is perhaps TRBD2 (6 bases). The CDR3 DNA sequence: TGCGCCAGCAGCTTGGTTGGACTCTCTTCGGAGGGAGAGCAGTTCTTC. This sequence encodes CASSLVGLSSEGEQFF.